This T cell receptor beta chain stems from a study of control samples from healthy donors and cancer patients. Germline loops: CDR1 LNHDA, CDR2 SQIVND (reference sequence). V was trimmed by 5 bases and J by 0 bases, leaving 11 bases between them. The CDR3 is 15 amino acids. The table came from immunoSEQ multiplex PCR; TCRdb's copy has only in-frame clones and leaves some out. The table shows tens of thousands of clones, with around nine tenths occurring only once. The sequenced sample consisted of PBMCs. The TCR comes from a man in his thirties or forties with colorectal cancer. V and J are TRBV19 and TRBJ1-3; D unresolved. The DNA of the CDR3 is TGTGCCAGTAGTCTGAGACTACTCTCTGGAAACACCATATATTTT. The encoded protein is CASSLRLLSGNTIYF.